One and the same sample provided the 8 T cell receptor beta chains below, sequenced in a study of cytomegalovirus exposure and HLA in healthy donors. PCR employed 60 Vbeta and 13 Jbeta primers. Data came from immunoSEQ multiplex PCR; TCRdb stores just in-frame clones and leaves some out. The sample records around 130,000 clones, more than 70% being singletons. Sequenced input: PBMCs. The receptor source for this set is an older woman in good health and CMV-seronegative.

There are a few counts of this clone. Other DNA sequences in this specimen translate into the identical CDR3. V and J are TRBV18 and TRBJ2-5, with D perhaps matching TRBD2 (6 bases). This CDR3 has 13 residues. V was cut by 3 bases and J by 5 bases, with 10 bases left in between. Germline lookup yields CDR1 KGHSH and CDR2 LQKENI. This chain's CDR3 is CASSPGGGETQYF. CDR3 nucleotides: TGTGCCAGCTCACCCGGGGGTGGTGAGACCCAGTACTTC.

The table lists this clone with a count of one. The DNA of the CDR3 is TGCGCCAGCAGCGCCGGGGACAAGTACGAGCAGTACTTC. Protein product: CASSAGDKYEQYF. J is TRBJ2-7 and V is TRBV10-1; possibly TRBD1 for D (6 bases). The V end lost 6 bases, the J end lost 4 bases, and 13 bases lay between the germline ends. There are 13 residues in the CDR3. The V gene's germline CDR1 is WNHNN and CDR2 SYGVQD (reference sequence).

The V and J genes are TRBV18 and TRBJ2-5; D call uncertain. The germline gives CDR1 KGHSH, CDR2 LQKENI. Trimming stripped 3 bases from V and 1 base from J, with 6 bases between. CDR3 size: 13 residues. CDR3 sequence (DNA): TGTGCCAGCTCACCTGCTAGCCAAGAGACCCAGTACTTC. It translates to CASSPASQETQYF.

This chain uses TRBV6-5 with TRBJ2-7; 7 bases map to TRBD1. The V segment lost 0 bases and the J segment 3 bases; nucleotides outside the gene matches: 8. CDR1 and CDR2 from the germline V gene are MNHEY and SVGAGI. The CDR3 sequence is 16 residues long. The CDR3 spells CASSYSRFWTGYEQYF. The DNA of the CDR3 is TGTGCCAGCAGTTACTCTCGTTTCTGGACAGGCTACGAGCAGTACTTC.

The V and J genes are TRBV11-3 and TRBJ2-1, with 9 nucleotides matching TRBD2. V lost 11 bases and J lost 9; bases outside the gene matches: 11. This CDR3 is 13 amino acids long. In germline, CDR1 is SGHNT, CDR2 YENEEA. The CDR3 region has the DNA TGTGCCTCCTCGGAAGCGGGAGGCGGTGAGCAGTTCTTC. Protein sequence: CASSEAGGGEQFF.

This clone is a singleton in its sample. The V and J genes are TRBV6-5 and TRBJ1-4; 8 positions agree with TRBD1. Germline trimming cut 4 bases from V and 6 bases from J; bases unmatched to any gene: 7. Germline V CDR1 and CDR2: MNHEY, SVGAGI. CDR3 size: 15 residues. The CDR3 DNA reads TGTGCCAGCAGTTTATTTGGGACAGGAGATGAAAAACTGTTTTTT. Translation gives CASSLFGTGDEKLFF.

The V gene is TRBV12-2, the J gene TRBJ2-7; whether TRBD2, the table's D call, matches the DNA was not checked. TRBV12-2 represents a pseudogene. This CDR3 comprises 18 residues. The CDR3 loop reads CASRLALEWRWSSYEQYF. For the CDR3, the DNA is TGTGCAAGTCGCTTAGCGCTAGAGTGGCGGTGGAGCTCCTACGAGCAGTACTTC.

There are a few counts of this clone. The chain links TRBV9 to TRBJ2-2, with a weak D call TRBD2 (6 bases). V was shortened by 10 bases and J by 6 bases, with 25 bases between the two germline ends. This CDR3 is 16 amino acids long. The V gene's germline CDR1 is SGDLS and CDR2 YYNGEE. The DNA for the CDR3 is TGTGCCTCCGGGGGAGGCGCTGGCCAATGGTCCGGGGAGCTGTTTTTT. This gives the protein CASGGGAGQWSGELFF.